The sequence of this T cell receptor beta chain was determined in a study of blood T cells in healthy people across ages. Regarding the study as a whole: The unknown donor CMV status may have confounded expanded clonotype changes. PBMCs were not sorted, which prevented a conclusive comparison of naive versus antigen-experienced cells. Long-lived donors exceeded aged donors in naive CD4+ cells and diversity.

Germline CDR1 ENHRY, CDR2 SYGVKD. The V and J ends lost 0 bases and 3 bases respectively, with 8 bases between them. The length of the CDR3 is 15 residues. Primers used in a second PCR of about 6 to 11 cycles were a sample-barcoded 5' primer and a J-beta primer mix. TCRdb analysed the 5' RACE reads with MiXCR anew, one entry per CDR3 protein. This sample has approximately 730,000 distinct CDR3 sequences, with roughly 41% found just once. To note about this clonotype: No antigen is known for it.

Sequences were obtained from blood. The gene calls are TRBV10-3 and TRBJ2-2; D not resolved. The receptor's source is a woman aged 55-69 years in good health. The CDR3, as DNA: TGTGCCATCAGTGAGTCTCCTAAGTACACCGGGGAGCTGTTTTTT. Translated: CAISESPKYTGELFF.